The clone carrying this T cell receptor beta chain was seen just once. The data originate from a study of blood T cell repertoires in COVID-19. Study at large: Donors in the United States, Italy and Spain gave samples during acute or convalescent COVID-19.

Assay: immunoSEQ multiplex PCR; the TCRdb copy retains only in-frame clones and omits some. The repertoire holds about 110,000 clones, with around four fifths as singletons. V was shortened by 4 bases and J by 0 bases, with 7 bases between the two germline ends. Germline V gene data show CDR1 as LGHDT and CDR2 as YNNKEL (reference sequence). The length of the CDR3 is 14 residues. The specimen sequenced was peripheral blood. This TCR was sampled from a woman in her 70s with acute or convalescent COVID-19. The V gene is TRBV3-1 (or the pseudogene TRBV3-2), the J gene TRBJ1-3; TRBD1 might be the D (5 bases). CDR3 region: CASSPDNSGNTIYF. CDR3 nucleotide sequence: TGTGCCAGCAGCCCGGACAACTCTGGAAACACCATATATTTT.